These 23 T cell receptor beta chains share one sample of origin, sequenced in a study of blood T cell repertoires in COVID-19. The method was immunoSEQ multiplex PCR; TCRdb's version includes in-frame clones alone and lacks a portion of them. In the table there are fewer than 450,000 clones, 85% to 90% of which are singletons. Material for sequencing was PBMCs or T cells enriched from blood (not recorded which). The receptors originated from a woman aged 18-29 years who had recovered from COVID-19.

V and J are TRBV18 and TRBJ1-1; D call uncertain. The germline gives CDR1 KGHSH, CDR2 LQKENI. V shed 2 bases and J shed 11 bases, with 15 bases lying between them. The CDR3 contains 13 residues. CDR3 residues: CASSPGVGRGAFF. The DNA of the CDR3 is TGTGCCAGCTCACCAGGGGTCGGGCGAGGGGCTTTCTTT.

The V gene is TRBV3-1 (or the pseudogene TRBV3-2), the J gene TRBJ1-5; 12 bases align to TRBD1. Trimming at V came to 1 base and at J to 3 bases, leaving 4 bases not matched to a gene. Germline values: CDR1 LGHDT, CDR2 YNNKEL (reference sequence). This CDR3 has 17 residues. CDR3 nucleotides: TGTGCCAGCAGCCAAGGGGGACAGGGGGCTTTCAATCAGCCCCAGCATTTT. Translating it yields CASSQGGQGAFNQPQHF.

This CDR3 is CASSLSSNSYEQYF. As DNA, the CDR3 is TGTGCCAGCAGTTTATCTTCAAACTCCTACGAGCAGTACTTC. The chain has TRBV27 and TRBJ2-7; D ambiguous. CDR1 is MNHEY, CDR2 SMNVEV, per germline (reference sequence). This CDR3 is built from 14 residues. V lost 0 bases and J lost 0, with 6 bases in between.

This clone appeared once. The chain couples TRBV10-3 to TRBJ1-1; 8 bases fit TRBD1. The V gene's germline CDR1 is ENHRY and CDR2 SYGVKD. The CDR3 covers 12 residues. The V segment lost 10 bases and the J segment 6 bases; nucleotides outside the gene matches: 7. CDR3 nucleotides: TGTGCCACCTCGACAGGGGACCCTGAAGCTTTCTTT. Protein sequence: CATSTGDPEAFF.

The chain recombines TRBV28 with TRBJ1-5; 7 bases align to TRBD1. Trimming took 7 bases from V and 5 from J; bases not matched to a gene: 11. The germline V gene encodes CDR1 MDHEN and CDR2 SYDVKM. The CDR3 spans 15 residues. The DNA of the CDR3 is TGTGCCAGCAAAACCCCAGGGGGTGGTTATCAGCCCCAGCATTTT. It is translated as CASKTPGGGYQPQHF.

The chain uses TRBV5-1 and TRBJ2-5, with a possible D match to TRBD2 (5 bases). The CDR3 totals 13 residues. V lost 4 bases to trimming and J lost 2 bases, with 9 bases between them. The germline gives CDR1 SGHRS, CDR2 YFSETQ. The CDR3 DNA sequence: TGCGCCAGCAGCATACCGGGGCAAGAGACCCAGTACTTC. Its translation is CASSIPGQETQYF.

The rearrangement uses TRBV4-2 and TRBJ2-7, with 9 bases lining up with TRBD2. CDR1 and CDR2 (germline): LGHNA, YNFKEQ. The CDR3 has 17 amino acids. Trimming at V came to 5 bases and at J to 2 bases, leaving 13 bases not matched to a gene. CDR3 DNA sequence: TGTGCCAGCAGCACCCGGGGTAGCGGGGGTTTTACCTACGAGCAGTACTTC. It specifies CASSTRGSGGFTYEQYF.

V usage is TRBV6-6 and J usage is TRBJ1-2, with D unclear. In germline, CDR1 is MNHNY, CDR2 SVGAGI (reference sequence). The CDR3 sequence is 13 residues long. The ends were cut back, 6 bases at V and 4 bases at J, with 12 bases in the middle. CDR3: CASSREFAYGYTF. CDR3 nucleotides: TGTGCCAGCAGCCGGGAGTTTGCCTATGGCTACACCTTC.

The V and J genes are TRBV7-9 and TRBJ2-3, with 10 bases matching TRBD2. Germline V gives CDR1 SEHNR, CDR2 FQNEAQ (reference sequence). This CDR3 has 16 residues. V shed 2 bases, J shed 3 bases, and the junction held 5 bases outside the gene matches. Here the CDR3 reads CASSLYASGGTDTQYF. The CDR3 bases are TGTGCCAGCAGCTTATACGCTAGCGGGGGAACAGATACGCAGTATTTT.

The rearrangement links TRBV24-1 to TRBJ1-1, with a tentative D call TRBD1 (6 bases). This CDR3 region has 13 residues. Germline loops: CDR1 KGHDR, CDR2 SFDVKD. V lost 8 bases and J 1 base, leaving 10 bases between the germline ends. For the CDR3, the DNA is TGTGCCACCAAGGAGACAGGGAACACTGAAGCTTTCTTT. Its protein is CATKETGNTEAFF.

V is TRBV27 and J is TRBJ1-4; D is perhaps TRBD1 (5 bases). Germline assignment: CDR1 MNHEY and CDR2 SMNVEV (reference sequence). Between the trimmed V and J ends, which lost 5 bases and 7 bases, there was a span of 17 bases. The CDR3 has 15 amino acids. The DNA of the CDR3 is TGTGCCAGCAGTCCGCACAACGGGGGGGGTGAAAAACTGTTTTTT. Protein sequence: CASSPHNGGGEKLFF.

The rearrangement joins TRBV7-3 to TRBJ2-7, with D possibly being TRBD1 (5 bases). Germline CDR1 and CDR2: SGHTA and FQGTGA. The V end was cut by 2 bases, the J end by 3 bases, with 14 bases between. CDR3 length equals 15 residues. CDR3 sequence: CASSLGALPGYEQYF. In DNA, the CDR3 is TGTGCCAGCAGCTTAGGGGCCCTGCCGGGCTACGAGCAGTACTTC.

The V call is TRBV9, the J call TRBJ2-1; D remains ambiguous. The CDR3 extends over 17 amino acids. V dropped 1 base and J dropped 1 base, with 15 bases sitting between them. Germline V gene sequence: CDR1 SGDLS, CDR2 YYNGEE. The CDR3 is CASSVRVVELSYNEQFF. In DNA form, the CDR3 reads TGTGCCAGCAGCGTACGAGTAGTGGAGTTATCCTACAATGAGCAGTTCTTC.

The rearrangement uses TRBV25-1 and TRBJ2-2; maybe TRBD2 (6 bases). With 6 bases removed from V and 6 bases from J, the gap between germline ends came to 14 bases. Per germline, CDR1 MGHDK and CDR2 SYGVNS. The CDR3 extends over 14 amino acids. CDR3 loop: CASSKNRGSGELFF. CDR3 bases: TGTGCCAGCAGCAAAAACCGGGGGTCCGGGGAGCTGTTTTTT.

The chain recombines TRBV18 with TRBJ2-1; 8 positions agree with TRBD2. The CDR3 extends over 20 amino acids. The V gene's germline CDR1 is KGHSH and CDR2 LQKENI. The V gene end was trimmed by 1 base and the J gene end by 0 bases; junction bases not matched to a gene: 14. This CDR3 is CASSPLTPSGPSGSYNEQFF. Written as DNA, the CDR3 is TGTGCCAGCTCACCACTAACGCCTAGCGGGCCATCCGGCTCCTACAATGAGCAGTTCTTC.

J is TRBJ2-7 and V is TRBV6-5; D remains ambiguous. Germline values: CDR1 MNHEY, CDR2 SVGAGI. The V end was cut by 5 bases, the J end by 6 bases, with 14 bases between. CDR3 length: 13 residues. CDR3 coding DNA: TGTGCCAGCAGTAAATCAGAGGCCGGCGAGCAGTACTTC. This codes for CASSKSEAGEQYF.

This clone was recorded only once. The chain links TRBV4-2 to TRBJ1-5; D unclear. The CDR3 has 18 residues. Germline loops: CDR1 LGHNA, CDR2 YNFKEQ. The germline V and J ends were trimmed by 0 bases and 6 bases, with 21 bases remaining between them. CDR3: CASSQDGHAGWGGQPQHF. In DNA form, the CDR3 reads TGTGCCAGCAGCCAAGATGGTCACGCTGGGTGGGGAGGTCAGCCCCAGCATTTT.

This chain joins TRBV7-9 and TRBJ2-1; 11 bases are a match to TRBD1. Germline V lookup: CDR1 SEHNR, CDR2 FQNEAQ (reference sequence). This CDR3 has 19 residues. V was clipped by 5 bases and J by 1 base; unmatched bases: 13. CDR3 nucleotides: TGTGCCAGCAGCCCCCCGGGACAGGGGGATTTATGGTCCTACAATGAGCAGTTCTTC. Its translation: CASSPPGQGDLWSYNEQFF.

The gene calls are TRBV15 and TRBJ2-2; the match to TRBD2 covers 13 bases. The junction had 11 bases not matched to a gene; V was cut back by 3 bases and J by 1 base. The CDR3 is made up of 20 amino acids. CDR1 and CDR2 from the germline V gene are LNHNV and YYDKDF (reference sequence). In DNA form, the CDR3 reads TGTGCCACCAGCAGGCCCCGGACTAGCGGGGGCCGGAAGAACACCGGGGAGCTGTTTTTT. It specifies CATSRPRTSGGRKNTGELFF.

The chain has TRBV7-2 and TRBJ2-7; D is unclear. Germline loops: CDR1 SGHTA, CDR2 FQGNSA. Trimming removed 5 bases from V and 4 bases from J, with 12 bases in between. The CDR3 runs to 13 residues. CDR3 sequence reads: CASSLNPRYEQYF. CDR3 in DNA: TGTGCCAGCAGCCTCAACCCTAGGTACGAGCAGTACTTC.

The chain combines TRBV4-3 with TRBJ2-3; D call uncertain. V was shortened by 0 bases and J by 8 bases, with 9 bases between the two germline ends. The CDR3 contains 13 residues. Germline values: CDR1 LGHNA, CDR2 YSLEER. The CDR3 sequence: CASSQERFGTQYF. The CDR3, as DNA: TGCGCCAGCAGCCAAGAGAGGTTTGGTACGCAGTATTTT.

The V call is TRBV7-9, the J call TRBJ1-6; D remains ambiguous. This CDR3 is built from 18 residues. Per germline, CDR1 SEHNR and CDR2 FQNEAQ (reference sequence). The V end was cut by 5 bases, the J end by 13 bases, with 30 bases between. CDR3 loop: CASSRRGSQKGFTKPLHF. CDR3 nucleotides: TGTGCCAGCAGCCGACGGGGTTCACAAAAAGGGTTCACTAAGCCCCTCCACTTT.

The rearrangement joins TRBV13 to TRBJ2-3, with TRBD1 matching over 10 bases. V was clipped by 5 bases and J by 2 bases; unmatched bases: 10. There are 17 residues in the CDR3. Germline V gene data show CDR1 as PRHDT and CDR2 as FYEKMQ (reference sequence). CDR3 sequence reads: CASSADRGLGSTDTQYF. The DNA for the CDR3 is TGTGCCAGCAGCGCTGACAGGGGGCTCGGGTCCACAGATACGCAGTATTTT.